This entry lists 3 T cell receptor delta chains sequenced from one sample in a study of γδ T cells in repeated Plasmodium falciparum infection. With CATT, TCRdb re-called clones from the multiplex PCR reads. Of roughly 48,000 delta-chain clones in the sample, around 1.6% are singletons; the top ten hold over 7%. Vgamma9/Vdelta2+ and Vdelta2-negative gammadelta T cells were flow-sorted from PBMC for bulk sequencing. The sequencing sample was made of gamma-delta T cells from blood. The receptors here all came from a pool of human donors (malaria-infected and uninfected, not separated).

This clone showed up just a few times. TCRdb attributes to this sequence the protein of a much larger clone, which differs from the DNA translation at residue 2; a read error is likely, and the protein displayed is translated from the DNA. This chain links TRDV1 with TRDJ1; the D gene is possibly TRDD3 (5 bases). The CDR3 length is 17 residues. Germline assignment: CDR1 TSWWSYY and CDR2 QGS. CDR3 residues: CSLGEGTRSPSSDKLIF. In DNA, the CDR3 is TGTTCTCTTGGGGAAGGAACAAGGAGCCCGTCCTCCGATAAACTCATCTTT.

In the case of this clone: Distinct nucleotide sequences in the sample also encode this CDR3. A V gene of TRDV1 was called, but no J gene was assigned; TRDD3 was called by the table and not checked on the DNA. Per germline, CDR1 TSWWSYY and CDR2 QGS. The CDR3 contains 24 residues. The chain's CDR3 is CALGELVTLPSYGDAGGYGDKLIF. The CDR3 DNA is TGTGCTCTTGGGGAACTAGTTACACTTCCTTCCTACGGGGATGCTGGGGGATACGGCGATAAACTCATTTTT.

Only a few counts were recorded for this clone. One base separates it from a far larger clone, so it is likely a read error. The same CDR3 also results from other DNA sequences found in this sample. CDR3 nucleotide sequence: TGTGCCTCCTTTGGTCCCGATAGTACTGGGGGGAGATTCTACACCGATAAACTTATCTTT. Encoded protein: CASFGPDSTGGRFYTDKLIF. The chain employs TRDV3 and TRDJ1, with TRDD3 matching over 8 bases. Germline V gene data show CDR1 as TVYSNPD and CDR2 as GDNSRS (reference sequence). The CDR3 has 20 amino acids.